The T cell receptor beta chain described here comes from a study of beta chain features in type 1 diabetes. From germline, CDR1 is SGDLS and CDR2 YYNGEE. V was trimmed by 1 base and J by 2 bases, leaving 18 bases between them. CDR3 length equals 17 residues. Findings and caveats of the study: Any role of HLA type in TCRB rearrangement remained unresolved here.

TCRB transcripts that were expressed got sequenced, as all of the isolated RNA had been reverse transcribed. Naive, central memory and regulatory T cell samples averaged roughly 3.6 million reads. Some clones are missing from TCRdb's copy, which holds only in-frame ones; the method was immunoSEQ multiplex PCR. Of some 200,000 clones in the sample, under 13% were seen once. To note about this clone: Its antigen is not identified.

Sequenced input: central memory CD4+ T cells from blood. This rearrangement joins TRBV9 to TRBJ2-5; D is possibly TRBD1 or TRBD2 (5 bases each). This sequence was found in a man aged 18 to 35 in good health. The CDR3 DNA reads TGTGCCAGCAGCGTAAGCCCCTCCGGGACCCAACAAGAGACCCAGTACTTC. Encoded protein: CASSVSPSGTQQETQYF.